This T cell receptor beta chain was recorded in a study of cytomegalovirus exposure and HLA in healthy donors. Study summary: The study placed about 86% of its approximately 380 genotyped donors in the Caucasian-associated ancestry cluster.

The germline CDR1 and CDR2 sequences are SNHLY and FYNNEI. The V gene lost 4 bases and the J gene lost 9 bases, with 13 bases spanning the gap. This CDR3 is built from 13 residues. A multiplex PCR was run with 60 Vbeta primers and 13 Jbeta primers. The repertoire was sequenced with immunoSEQ multiplex PCR; TCRdb's copy has only in-frame clones and lacks some. The data contain 200,000 or so clones, approximately 84% of them singletons. Sequencing was done on a sample of PBMCs. This sequence was found in a woman aged 25-40 years in good health and CMV-seropositive. The chain is built from TRBV2 and TRBJ2-1; no firm D call. The CDR3 nucleotides are TGTGCCAGCAGTGGACTCATCGCCGGTGAGCAGTTCTTC. Its translation: CASSGLIAGEQFF.